The TCR beta chain described here comes from a study of T cell responses to AZD1222 COVID-19 vaccine. The data were produced by immunoSEQ multiplex PCR, yet TCRdb's version contains in-frame clones alone and is incomplete. The sample carries 95,000 to 130,000 clones, about 88% recorded once. This receptor was obtained from an adult in good health. The sequences come from peripheral blood, collected on day 0 of AZD1222 vaccination.

Here the CDR3 reads CASSFTREKLFF. CDR3 DNA: TGTGCCAGCAGTTTTACGAGGGAAAAACTGTTTTTT. The chain has TRBV27 and TRBJ1-4; D is undetermined. The CDR3 covers 12 residues. In germline, CDR1 is MNHEY, CDR2 SMNVEV (reference sequence). Trimming pared 3 bases from V and 8 bases from J, leaving 7 bases between.